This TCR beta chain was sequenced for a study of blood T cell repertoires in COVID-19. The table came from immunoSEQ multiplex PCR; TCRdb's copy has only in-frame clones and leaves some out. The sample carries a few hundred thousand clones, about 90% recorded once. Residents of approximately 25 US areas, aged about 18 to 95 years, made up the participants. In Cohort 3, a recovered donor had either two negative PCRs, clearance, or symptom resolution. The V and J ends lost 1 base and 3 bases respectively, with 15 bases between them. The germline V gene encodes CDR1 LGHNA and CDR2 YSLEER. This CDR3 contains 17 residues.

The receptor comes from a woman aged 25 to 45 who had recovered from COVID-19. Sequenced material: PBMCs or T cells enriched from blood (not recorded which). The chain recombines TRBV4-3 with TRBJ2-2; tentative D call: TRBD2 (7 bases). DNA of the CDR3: TGCGCCAGCAGCCAAGGGATCGCGGGGGCCCACACCGGGGAGCTGTTTTTT. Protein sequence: CASSQGIAGAHTGELFF.